The present TCR beta chain was sequenced within a study of blood T cells in healthy people across ages. The wider study: Using template switching, researchers captured about one barcoded beta molecule for each two T cells. Findings and limits, study-wide: The percentage of naive T cells correlated strongly with TCR beta diversity.

On this clonotype: Its antigen is not known.

Donors were systemically healthy Caucasian individuals from Russia aged roughly 6 to 95 years. Using a J-beta primer mix together with a sample-barcoded 5' primer, a second PCR was run for roughly 6 to 11 cycles. MiXCR, applied by TCRdb to the 5' RACE reads, yields one record per CDR3 protein. Of under 2 million distinct CDR3 sequences listed, 30% to 35% were seen once; the top ten hold over 9%. The CDR3 is made up of 18 amino acids. Germline V lookup: CDR1 MNHEY, CDR2 SMNVEV (reference sequence). V lost 5 bases to trimming and J lost 3 bases; unmatched junction nucleotides: 15. The origin of this receptor is a woman younger than 45 in good health. Sequencing used blood. The chain is built from TRBV27 and TRBJ2-3; 9 bases are shared with TRBD1. The CDR3 loop reads CASSSGTGPPSGTDTQYF. The CDR3 nucleotides read TGTGCCAGCAGTAGCGGGACAGGGCCACCTTCTGGGACAGATACGCAGTATTTT.